Included here is one T cell receptor beta chain sequence, with context. Its specificity is unknown. Method: immunoSEQ multiplex PCR; TCRdb's copy keeps in-frame clones and lacks some. This sample has around 2.5 million clones, with approximately 93% found just once. This specimen belongs to a study of shared clonotypes between healthy human individuals. Germline V CDR1 and CDR2: KGHSH, LQKENI. The V gene lost 1 base and the J gene lost 8 bases, with 14 bases spanning the gap. CDR3 length equals 14 residues. Study results and limitations: Four donors held about 4.5% of naive CD4 clonotypes in common. The donor pool, a small one, limited the genetic and exposure-history diversity represented. Among donors, clonotype sharing was expected to be affected by sequencing depth. Naive subsets generally exceeded memory subsets in estimated richness.

This TCR was recovered from a man aged 18 to 30 in good health. Some clones in this sample may be carry-over from other donors' samples. Sequencing was done on a sample of naive CD4+ T cells from PBMCs. The subset is: CD45RA+ positively selected. The chain uses TRBV18 and TRBJ1-1; D is possibly TRBD1 (6 bases). The CDR3 loop reads CASSPREGGREAFF. The CDR3 DNA is TGTGCCAGCTCACCACGGGAGGGGGGCCGGGAAGCTTTCTTT.